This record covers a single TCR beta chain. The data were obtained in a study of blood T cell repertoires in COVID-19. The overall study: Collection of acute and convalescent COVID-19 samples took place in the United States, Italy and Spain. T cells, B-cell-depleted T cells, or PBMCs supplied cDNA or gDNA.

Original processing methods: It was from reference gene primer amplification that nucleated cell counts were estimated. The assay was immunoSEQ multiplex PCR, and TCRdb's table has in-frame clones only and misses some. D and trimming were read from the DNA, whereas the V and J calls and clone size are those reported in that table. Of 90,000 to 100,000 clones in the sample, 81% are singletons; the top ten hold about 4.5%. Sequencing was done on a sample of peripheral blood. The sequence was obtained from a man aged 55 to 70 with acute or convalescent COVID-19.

The CDR3 DNA is TGTGCCAGCAGCTTGACTAGCGGGAACAATGAGCAGTTCTTC. This sequence encodes CASSLTSGNNEQFF. This chain links TRBV7-9 with TRBJ2-1, with TRBD2 matching 11 bases. Per the germline V gene, CDR1 is SEHNR and CDR2 is FQNEAQ (reference sequence). The CDR3 is 14 amino acids. With 3 bases clipped from V and 5 bases from J, the junction kept 0 bases outside the gene matches.